Following are 8 T cell receptor beta chains from one sample sequenced in a study of blood T cells in healthy people across ages. Through a sample-barcoded 5' primer and a J-beta primer mix, a second PCR was run for about 6 to 11 cycles. TCRdb reanalysed the 5' RACE reads using MiXCR and keeps one entry per CDR3 protein. There are more than 650,000 distinct CDR3 sequences in the sample; under 30% occur only once, and around 3% lies in the top ten. This sample also belongs to another study, concerning T cells of mothers and their children.

The sample was blood. The receptors were sampled from a boy aged 5 to 17 in good health.

The chain combines TRBV29-1 with TRBJ2-2, with D perhaps matching TRBD1 or TRBD2 (5 bases each). The CDR3 has 14 residues. Trimming removed 7 bases at V and 6 bases at J, with 18 bases between. The germline V gene has CDR1 SQVTM and CDR2 ANQGSEA. CDR3 loop: CSACWDRAPGELFF. For the CDR3, the DNA is TGCAGCGCCTGCTGGGACCGCGCTCCCGGGGAGCTGTTTTTT.

This chain joins TRBV28 and TRBJ1-5; possibly TRBD1 for D (6 bases). The CDR3 spans 13 residues. Germline values: CDR1 MDHEN, CDR2 SYDVKM. The ends were cut back, 7 bases at V and 5 bases at J, with 12 bases in the middle. CDR3 sequence: CASKGGAHQPQHF. The DNA for the CDR3 is TGTGCCAGCAAAGGGGGGGCACATCAGCCCCAGCATTTT.

This clonotype was observed a single time. The chain recombines TRBV5-1 with TRBJ2-3, with 7 nucleotides matching TRBD1. Germline CDR1 and CDR2: SGHRS and YFSETQ. The CDR3 runs 16 residues. With 0 bases clipped from V and 3 bases from J, the junction kept 7 bases outside the gene matches. The CDR3 reads CASSLETGYGTDTQYF. CDR3 sequence (DNA): TGCGCCAGCAGCTTGGAGACAGGGTACGGAACAGATACGCAGTATTTT. The entire variable domain, with the rest obtained from reference TRBV5-1 and TRBJ2-3, is as follows: KAGVTQTPRYLIKTRGQQVTLSCSPISGHRSVSWYQQTPGQGLQFLFEYFSETQRNKGNFPGRFSGRQFSNSRSEMNVSTLELGDSALYLCASSLETGYGTDTQYFGPGTRLTVL.

The J gene is TRBJ2-4, the V gene TRBV12-3 or TRBV12-4; D is possibly TRBD1 or TRBD2 (6 bases each). V shed 2 bases and J shed 1 base, with 15 bases lying between them. CDR3 length: 17 amino acids. The CDR3: CASSLTGARKAKNIQYF. The CDR3 DNA sequence: TGTGCCAGCAGTTTAACGGGGGCTCGGAAGGCCAAAAACATTCAGTACTTC.

The table lists this clonotype with a few counts. The rearrangement joins TRBV19 to TRBJ1-3, with 9 bases aligning to TRBD1. This CDR3 is built from 15 residues. V lost 6 bases and J lost 2; bases outside the gene matches: 5. Germline V gene data show CDR1 as LNHDA and CDR2 as SQIVND (reference sequence). CDR3 region: CASRTGGSAGNTIYF. The CDR3 DNA reads TGTGCCAGTAGAACAGGGGGCTCGGCTGGAAACACCATATATTTT.

This clonotype was seen only a few times. V gene TRBV10-3 combines with J gene TRBJ1-5; no definite D call. Germline V gene lookup returns CDR1 ENHRY and CDR2 SYGVKD. The germline V and J ends were trimmed by 1 base and 2 bases, with 3 bases remaining between them. This CDR3 comprises 13 residues. Written as DNA, the CDR3 is TGTGCCATCAGTGAGTGGGGCAATCAGCCCCAGCATTTT. Its translation is CAISEWGNQPQHF.

The chain couples TRBV5-1 to TRBJ1-2; 7 nucleotides agree with TRBD1. The CDR3 contains 15 residues. Germline values: CDR1 SGHRS, CDR2 YFSETQ. J gave up 7 bases and V 0 bases, and 9 bases lay outside the gene matches. The CDR3 protein is CASSLEAGGVSGYTF. The CDR3, as DNA: TGCGCCAGCAGCTTGGAGGCAGGGGGTGTAAGTGGCTACACCTTC. Complete variable domain (other parts from reference TRBV5-1 and TRBJ1-2): KAGVTQTPRYLIKTRGQQVTLSCSPISGHRSVSWYQQTPGQGLQFLFEYFSETQRNKGNFPGRFSGRQFSNSRSEMNVSTLELGDSALYLCASSLEAGGVSGYTFGSGTRLTVV.

The chain is built from TRBV28 and TRBJ2-5; no firm D call. The CDR3 totals 14 residues. Germline-derived CDR1 and CDR2 are MDHEN and SYDVKM. Trimming stripped 5 bases from V and 5 bases from J, with 15 bases between. Here the CDR3 reads CASSLPVGPETQYF. The CDR3 DNA sequence: TGTGCCAGCAGTCTACCGGTCGGCCCCGAGACCCAGTACTTC.